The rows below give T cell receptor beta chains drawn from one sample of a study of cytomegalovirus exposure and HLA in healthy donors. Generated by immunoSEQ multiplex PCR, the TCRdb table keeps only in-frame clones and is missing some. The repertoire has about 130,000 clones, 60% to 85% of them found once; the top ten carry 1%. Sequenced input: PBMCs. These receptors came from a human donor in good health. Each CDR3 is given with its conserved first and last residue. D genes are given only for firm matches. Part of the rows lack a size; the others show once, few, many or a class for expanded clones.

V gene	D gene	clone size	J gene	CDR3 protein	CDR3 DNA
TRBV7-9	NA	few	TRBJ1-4	CASSLGVQSEKLFF	TGTGCCAGCAGCCTCGGGGTTCAGAGTGAAAAACTGTTTTTT
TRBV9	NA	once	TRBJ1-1	CASSVGGRDTEAFF	TGTGCCAGCAGCGTAGGGGGGCGGGACACTGAAGCTTTCTTT
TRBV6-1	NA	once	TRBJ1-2	CAIRTQTYGYTF	TGTGCCATTCGGACACAGACCTATGGCTACACCTTC
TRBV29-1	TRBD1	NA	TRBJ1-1	CSVYQGDIEAFF	TGCAGCGTTTACCAGGGGGATATTGAAGCTTTCTTT
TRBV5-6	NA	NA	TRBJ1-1	CASSRVPSDSWNTEAFF	TGTGCCAGCAGCAGAGTACCGAGCGATTCTTGGAACACTGAAGCTTTCTTT
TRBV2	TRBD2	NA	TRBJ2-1	CASSDPASGESSYNEQFF	TGTGCCAGCAGTGATCCGGCTAGCGGGGAGAGCTCCTACAATGAGCAGTTCTTC
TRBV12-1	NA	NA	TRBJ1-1	CASSSPQELWNTEAFF	TGTGCCAGCAGCTCGCCGCAAGAACTCTGGAACACTGAAGCTTTCTTT
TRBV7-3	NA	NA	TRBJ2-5	CASSRGAGETQYF	TGTGCCAGCAGCCGGGGGGCTGGCGAGACCCAGTACTTC
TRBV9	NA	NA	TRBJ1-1	CASSVVPRGQEAFF	TGTGCCAGCAGCGTAGTCCCCAGAGGACAGGAAGCTTTCTTT
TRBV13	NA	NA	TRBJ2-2	CASSLGGGYTGELFF	TGTGCCAGCAGCTTAGGAGGAGGGTACACCGGGGAGCTGTTTTTT
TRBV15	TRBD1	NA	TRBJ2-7	CATSRPGTGSYEQYF	TGTGCCACCAGCAGACCCGGGACAGGGAGCTACGAGCAGTACTTC
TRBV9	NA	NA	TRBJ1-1	CASSVALSGGSNTEAFF	TGTGCCAGCAGCGTAGCACTTTCGGGGGGGTCGAACACTGAAGCTTTCTTT
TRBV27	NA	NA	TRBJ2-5	CASGFLGVGGRKEETQYF	TGTGCCAGCGGTTTCTTAGGGGTAGGGGGTCGGAAAGAAGAGACCCAGTACTTC
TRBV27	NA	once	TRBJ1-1	CASSFVSGNLGTEAFF	TGTGCCAGCAGTTTTGTGTCAGGGAATCTGGGCACTGAAGCTTTCTTT
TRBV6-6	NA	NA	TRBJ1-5	CASRPTGLPNQPQHF	TGTGCCAGCAGGCCCACAGGGCTTCCTAATCAGCCCCAGCATTTT
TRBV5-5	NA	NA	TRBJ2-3	CASSLVWVGVDTQYF	TGTGCCAGCAGCTTGGTTTGGGTCGGGGTTGATACGCAGTATTTT
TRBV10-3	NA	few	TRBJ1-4	CAISGGGNEKLFF	TGTGCCATCAGCGGGGGGGGGAATGAAAAACTGTTTTTT
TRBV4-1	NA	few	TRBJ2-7	CASSQAKIGGYEQYF	TGCGCCAGCAGCCAAGCCAAGATAGGAGGCTACGAGCAGTACTTC
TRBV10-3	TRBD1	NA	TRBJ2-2	CAISEPDQVPPGDRKTGELFF	TGTGCCATCAGTGAGCCCGATCAAGTCCCCCCCGGGGACAGGAAAACCGGGGAGCTGTTTTTT
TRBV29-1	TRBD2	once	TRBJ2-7	CSVGRAGEGEQYF	TGCAGCGTTGGGCGGGCCGGGGAGGGCGAGCAGTACTTC
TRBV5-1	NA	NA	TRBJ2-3	CASRMDSGSTDTQYF	TGCGCCAGCAGAATGGACAGCGGTAGCACAGATACGCAGTATTTT
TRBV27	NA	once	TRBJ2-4	CASSSPARLAKNIQYF	TGTGCCAGCAGTTCCCCCGCCAGACTAGCCAAAAACATTCAGTACTTC
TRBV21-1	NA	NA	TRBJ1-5	CASSKVMDSAFGNSNQPQHF	TGTGCCAGCAGCAAAGTCATGGACAGCGCTTTTGGTAATAGCAATCAGCCCCAGCATTTT
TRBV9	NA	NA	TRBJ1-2	CASSAQRDSLIYGYTF	TGTGCCAGCAGCGCCCAGCGCGACAGCCTGATCTATGGCTACACCTTC
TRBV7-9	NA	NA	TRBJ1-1	CSSSLDSPEAFF	TGTTCCAGCAGCTTGGACAGCCCTGAAGCTTTCTTT
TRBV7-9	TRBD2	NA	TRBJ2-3	CASSSRLATTDTQYF	TGTGCCAGCAGCTCCAGACTAGCCACCACAGATACGCAGTATTTT
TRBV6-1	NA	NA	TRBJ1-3	CASSEKRGISGNTIYF	TGTGCCAGCAGTGAAAAACGGGGTATCTCTGGAAACACCATATATTTT
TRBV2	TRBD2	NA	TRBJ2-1	CASSEKSPAGDEQFF	TGTGCCAGCAGTGAAAAGTCCCCAGCGGGGGACGAGCAGTTCTTC
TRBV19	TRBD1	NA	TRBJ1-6	CASSLDRGNSPLHF	TGTGCCAGTAGCCTTGACAGGGGTAATTCCCCCCTCCACTTT
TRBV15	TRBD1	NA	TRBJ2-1	CATSRDQGAMNEQFF	TGTGCCACCAGCAGAGATCAGGGGGCTATGAATGAGCAGTTCTTC
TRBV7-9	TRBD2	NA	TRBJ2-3	CASSALAVSTDTQYF	TGTGCCAGCAGCGCTCTAGCGGTTAGCACAGATACGCAGTATTTT
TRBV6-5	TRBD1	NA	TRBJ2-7	CASRGQPTYEQYF	TGTGCCAGCAGGGGACAGCCAACCTACGAGCAGTACTTC
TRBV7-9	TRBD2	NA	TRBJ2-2	CASSLARRLATDTGELFF	TGTGCCAGCAGCTTAGCTCGTAGACTAGCCACCGACACCGGGGAGCTGTTTTTT
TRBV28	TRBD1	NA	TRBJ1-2	CASSPARTGLGYTF	TGTGCCAGCAGTCCCGCTCGGACAGGGCTTGGCTACACCTTC
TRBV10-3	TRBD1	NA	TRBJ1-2	CAITADRRNGYTF	TGTGCCATCACCGCGGACAGGCGAAATGGCTACACCTTC
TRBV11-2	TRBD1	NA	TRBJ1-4	CASSLDGGQGELFF	TGTGCCAGCAGCTTAGATGGGGGACAGGGGGAACTGTTTTTT
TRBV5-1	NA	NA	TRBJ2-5	CASSFQGLIARETQYF	TGCGCCAGCAGCTTTCAGGGGCTAATAGCTCGAGAGACCCAGTACTTC
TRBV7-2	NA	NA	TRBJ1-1	CASSLDAGASMNTEAFF	TGTGCCAGCAGCTTAGACGCAGGGGCTAGCATGAACACTGAAGCTTTCTTT
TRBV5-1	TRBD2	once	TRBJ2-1	CASSLEAGGRYEQFF	TGCGCCAGCAGCTTGGAAGCGGGGGGGCGGTATGAGCAGTTCTTC
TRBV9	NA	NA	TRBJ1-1	CASSAGTENTEAFF	TGTGCCAGCAGCGCAGGAACAGAAAACACTGAAGCTTTCTTT
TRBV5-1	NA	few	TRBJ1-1	CASSPDTGRVTEAFF	TGCGCCAGCAGCCCAGACACAGGGAGGGTCACTGAAGCTTTCTTT
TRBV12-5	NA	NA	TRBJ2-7	CASGFLDSFRSYEQYF	TGTGCTAGTGGTTTCCTGGACAGCTTTCGATCCTACGAGCAGTACTTC
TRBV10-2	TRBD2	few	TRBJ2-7	CASSDSAGEGYEQYF	TGCGCCAGCAGTGACTCGGCGGGGGAGGGGTACGAGCAGTACTTC
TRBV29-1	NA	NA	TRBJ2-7	CSVPAVGAAYEQYF	TGCAGCGTCCCGGCGGTTGGGGCGGCCTACGAGCAGTACTTC
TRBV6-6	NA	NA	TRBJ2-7	CASSPEGGIYEQYF	TGTGCCAGCTCTCCGGAAGGCGGCATCTACGAGCAGTACTTC
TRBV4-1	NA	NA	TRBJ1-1	CASSQFSQANTEAFF	TGCGCCAGCAGCCAATTTAGTCAGGCGAACACTGAAGCTTTCTTT
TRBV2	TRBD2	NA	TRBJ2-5	CASSVTRTSGFQETQYF	TGTGCCAGCAGTGTCACGCGGACTAGCGGGTTCCAAGAGACCCAGTACTTC
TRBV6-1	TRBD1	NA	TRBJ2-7	CASSGQGLREQYF	TGTGCCAGCAGCGGACAGGGGCTTAGGGAGCAGTACTTC
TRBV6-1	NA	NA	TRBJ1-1	CASPSESRNWLEAFF	TGTGCCAGCCCCTCGGAGTCTCGAAACTGGTTGGAAGCTTTCTTT